Below, one T cell receptor (beta chain) is given with its context. The sample holds a few counts of this clone. The clone's antigen remains unknown. Base qualities are not recorded, but no much larger clone differs from it by a single base. These data come from a study of blood T cell repertoires in COVID-19 (TCRdb year 2020). Regarding the study in general: Samples covering the acute and convalescent phases of COVID-19 were provided by collaborators in the United States, Italy and Spain. The prospective study material was composed of cDNA or gDNA derived from T cells, B-cell-depleted T cells, or PBMCs. Deeply sampled blood TCRbeta repertoires from subjects exposed to, actively infected with, or recovered from COVID-19 were included in the dataset. The repertoires were made available in a free public database intended to serve as a resource for research on the immune response to SARS-CoV-2. Samples were obtained from the ongoing ImmuneRACE study (first 160 participants) and from 1,000 to 1,500 subjects provided by 6 global collaborators. The sample metadata nearly always contained a de-identified subject ID, COVID-19 status, age in years and sex. Where available, HLA class I and class II types were obtained from metadata supplied by the sample provider rather than from assay-based typing. What the study reported, not specific to this receptor: How much clinical and demographic metadata was included differed by source and by participant, and the metadata was provided uncurated.

TCRbeta CDR3 regions were amplified from genomic DNA by means of the immunoSEQ Assay, a bias-controlled multiplex PCR. The paper's data handling went like this. Within the assay, amplification of reference gene primers was used to estimate how many nucleated cells each sample contained. To quantify the absolute abundance of each unique TCRbeta CDR3 rearrangement, sequence reads were collapsed and filtered. For each sample, productive Simpson clonality was calculated as the square root of Simpson's diversity index across productive rearrangements. TCRdb's version of the immuneACCESS table is confined to in-frame rearrangements and falls short of the full clone set. An unresolved V gene accounts for under half of the shortfall where checked; the remainder is of unknown origin. That table supplies the V and J calls and clone size; D and trimming were determined from the DNA. The sample records about 330,000 clones, 70% to 90% of which are singletons. The ten top clones hold under 6.5% of the sample.

In the prospective study, participants were roughly 18 to 100 years old, resided in approximately 22 geographic areas of the United States, and were enrolled through a virtual design. To assign participants to cohorts, the prospective study relied on clinical history that participants themselves reported in a screening survey and a study questionnaire. Recovered participants in ImmuneRACE Cohort 3 were defined as having two consecutive negative NP/OP PCR tests, clearance from a healthcare professional, or resolution of symptoms. In the prospective study, whole blood, serum and a nasopharyngeal or oropharyngeal swab were collected from each participant by mobile phlebotomists. Prospective study participants could optionally give additional blood draws and questionnaires over a roughly 2-month period. Blood samples from the prospective study were shipped frozen or at room temperature prior to DNA extraction.

Relative to germline, V is missing 9 bases and J is missing 4 bases, with 5 bases of the junction outside any gene match. The germline V gene yields SNHLY for CDR1 and FYNNEI for CDR2. Including the terminal cysteine and phenylalanine, the CDR3 comprises 13 residues. The kept DNA is CDR3 alone, 39 bases in frame from the first base. Sequences were obtained from PBMCs or T cells enriched from blood (not recorded which). The TCR was taken from a woman aged 30 to 39 who had recovered from COVID-19. The chain is assembled from TRBV2 and TRBJ1-1; 10 bases in between match TRBD1. The DNA sequence follows: TGTGCCAGTCCGGACAGGGGGACCACTGAAGCTTTCTTT. This gives the protein CASPDRGTTEAFF.